The clone carrying this T cell receptor (beta chain) turned up a few times. Within the sample, other DNA sequences also encode this same CDR3. Isolated RNA was reverse transcribed into cDNA used as the sequencing template. The protocol was immunoSEQ multiplex PCR, while the TCRdb copy is restricted to in-frame clones and leaves out a portion. The profile covers more than 150,000 clones, with 51% appearing a single time and around 9.1% taken by the ten largest. This CDR3 has 12 amino acids. Trimming stripped 1 base from V and 2 bases from J, with 3 bases between. The germline CDR1 and CDR2 sequences are SNHLY and FYNNEI. As for treatment: oral pan-JAK inhibitor, 5-10 mg twice daily. These data originate in a study of CD8+ T cells in alopecia areata.

This sequence was found in a human donor with alopecia areata. The rearrangement links TRBV2 to TRBJ2-7; D is uncertain. Sample: CD8+ T cells sorted from blood, taken around week 54, from a patient treated with tofacitinib. The CDR3 coding sequence is TGTGCCAGCAGTGAAGGTCCCTACGAGCAGTACTTC. Translated, it gives CASSEGPYEQYF.